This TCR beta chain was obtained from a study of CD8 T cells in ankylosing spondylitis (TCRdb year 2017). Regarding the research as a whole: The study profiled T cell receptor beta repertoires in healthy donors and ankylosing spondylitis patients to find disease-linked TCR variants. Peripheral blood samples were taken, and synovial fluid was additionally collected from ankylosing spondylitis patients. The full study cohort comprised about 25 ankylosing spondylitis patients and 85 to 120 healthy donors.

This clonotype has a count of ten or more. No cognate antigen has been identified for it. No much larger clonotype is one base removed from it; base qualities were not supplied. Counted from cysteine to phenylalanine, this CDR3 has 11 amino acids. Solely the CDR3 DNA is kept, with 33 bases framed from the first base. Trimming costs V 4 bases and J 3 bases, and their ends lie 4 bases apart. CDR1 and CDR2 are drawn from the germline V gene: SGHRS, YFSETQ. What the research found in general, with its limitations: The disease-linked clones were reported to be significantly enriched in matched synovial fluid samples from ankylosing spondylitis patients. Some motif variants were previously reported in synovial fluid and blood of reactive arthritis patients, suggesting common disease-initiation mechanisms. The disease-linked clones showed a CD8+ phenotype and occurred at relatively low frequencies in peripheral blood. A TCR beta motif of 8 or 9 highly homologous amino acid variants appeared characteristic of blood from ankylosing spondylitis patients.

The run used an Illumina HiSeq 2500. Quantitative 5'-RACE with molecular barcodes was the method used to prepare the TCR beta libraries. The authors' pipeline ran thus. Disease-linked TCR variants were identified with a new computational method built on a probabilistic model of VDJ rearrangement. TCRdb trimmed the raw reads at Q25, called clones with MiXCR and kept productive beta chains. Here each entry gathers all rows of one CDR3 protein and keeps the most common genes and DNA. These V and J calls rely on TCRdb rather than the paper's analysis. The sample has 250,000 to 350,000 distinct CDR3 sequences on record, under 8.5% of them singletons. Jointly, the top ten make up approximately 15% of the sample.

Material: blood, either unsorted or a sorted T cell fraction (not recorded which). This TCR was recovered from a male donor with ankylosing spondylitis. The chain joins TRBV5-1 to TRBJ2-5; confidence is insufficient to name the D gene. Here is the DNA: TGCGCCAGCAGCGGTAAAGAGACCCAGTACTTC. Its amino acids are CASSGKETQYF. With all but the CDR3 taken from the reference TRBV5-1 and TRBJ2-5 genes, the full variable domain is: KAGVTQTPRYLIKTRGQQVTLSCSPISGHRSVSWYQQTPGQGLQFLFEYFSETQRNKGNFPGRFSGRQFSNSRSEMNVSTLELGDSALYLCASSGKETQYFGPGTRLLVL.